The 2 T cell receptor beta chains below all came from one sample that was sequenced in a study of blood T cell repertoires in COVID-19. Measured with immunoSEQ multiplex PCR; TCRdb has only the in-frame clones, and not every one. Of about 150,000 clones in the sample, roughly 83% were seen once. The sequenced sample consisted of peripheral blood. The receptors stem from an older woman with COVID-19, enrolled during active disease.

This chain connects TRBV29-1 to TRBJ1-2; maybe TRBD1 (5 bases). The CDR3 is 14 amino acids. V shed 5 bases and J shed 4 bases, with 17 bases lying between them. Germline CDR1 SQVTM, CDR2 ANQGSEA. The CDR3 region has the DNA TGCAGCGTTTTTGGCTCGACAGCTTTCTATGGCTACACCTTC. Its protein is CSVFGSTAFYGYTF.

The gene calls are TRBV5-1 and TRBJ1-2, with D unresolved. Germline V lookup: CDR1 SGHRS, CDR2 YFSETQ. Trimming took 7 bases from V and 1 from J, leaving 14 bases between them. This CDR3 is built from 14 residues. The chain's CDR3 is CASGHFTDNYGYTF. As DNA, the CDR3 is TGCGCCAGCGGTCATTTTACAGATAACTATGGCTACACCTTC.